This entry concerns a single TCR beta chain. This sample was taken from a study of PD-L1 blockade in urothelial cancer. On the study more broadly: Blood samples contained a median about 150,000 T cells.

Germline V gene data show CDR1 as MGHRA and CDR2 as YSYEKL. V gave up 1 base and J gave up 3 bases; unmatched junction bases: 10. This CDR3 contains 17 residues. Generated by immunoSEQ multiplex PCR, the TCRdb table keeps only in-frame clones and is missing some. Among around 110,000 clones listed, around nine tenths were seen once. Time point defined: peripheral blood 6 weeks after treatment start. Sequences were derived from PBMCs, sampled around atezolizumab (anti-PD-L1) treatment. J is TRBJ1-2 and V is TRBV4-1, with TRBD1 identical over 8 bases. The receptor's source is a man in his sixties with urothelial cancer. For the CDR3, the DNA is TGCGCCAGCAGCCAAGGGGCTTACAGGGGGTTGGACTATGGCTACACCTTC. It is translated as CASSQGAYRGLDYGYTF.